Following are 23 T cell receptor beta chains from one sample sequenced in a study of cytomegalovirus exposure and HLA in healthy donors. This PCR relied on a set of 60 Vbeta primers and 13 Jbeta primers. Assay: immunoSEQ multiplex PCR; the TCRdb copy retains only in-frame clones and omits some. The sample consists of under 250,000 clones, approximately 87% of them appearing once. What was sequenced was PBMCs. The receptor source for this set is a human donor in good health.

V usage is TRBV11-2 and J usage is TRBJ1-2, with no clear D. Trimming stripped 5 bases from V and 3 bases from J, with 7 bases between. Germline CDR1 reads SGHAT; CDR2 reads FQNNGV. The CDR3 is 12 residues long. CDR3 sequence reads: CASSVRYYGYTF. The CDR3, as DNA: TGTGCCAGCAGCGTCAGATACTATGGCTACACCTTC.

This chain connects TRBV11-2 to TRBJ2-3, with D tentatively TRBD2 (6 bases). Germline loops: CDR1 SGHAT, CDR2 FQNNGV. V gave up 1 base and J gave up 2 bases, with 13 bases separating them. The CDR3 is 16 residues long. In nucleotides, the CDR3 is TGTGCCAGCAGCTTAGTTTCGGGAGTTCCCACAGATACGCAGTATTTT. Translation gives CASSLVSGVPTDTQYF. Filled out from reference TRBV11-2 and TRBJ2-3, the complete variable domain reads EAGVAQSPRYKIIEKRQSVAFWCNPISGHATLYWYQQILGQGPKLLIQFQNNGVVDDSQLPKDRFSAERLKGVDSTLKIQPAKLEDSAVYLCASSLVSGVPTDTQYFGPGTRLTVL.

Written as DNA, the CDR3 is TGCGCCAGCAGTCCAAGCGGGAGGGCCTCCTCCTACGAGCAGTACTTC. The encoded protein is CASSPSGRASSYEQYF. The rearrangement uses TRBV5-1 and TRBJ2-7; the match to TRBD2 covers 10 bases. Germline V lookup: CDR1 SGHRS, CDR2 YFSETQ. The CDR3 runs to 16 residues. Losses at the gene ends were 5 bases for V and 0 bases for J; bases not matched to a gene: 8. Using reference TRBV5-1 and TRBJ2-7 for the parts outside the CDR3, the full variable domain is KAGVTQTPRYLIKTRGQQVTLSCSPISGHRSVSWYQQTPGQGLQFLFEYFSETQRNKGNFPGRFSGRQFSNSRSEMNVSTLELGDSALYLCASSPSGRASSYEQYFGPGTRLTVT.

This rearrangement joins TRBV2 to TRBJ1-5; 8 bases align to TRBD1. This CDR3 is 15 amino acids long. Trimming removed 6 bases from V and 7 bases from J; junction bases left unmatched: 11. Germline V gene data show CDR1 as SNHLY and CDR2 as FYNNEI. The CDR3, as DNA: TGTGCCAGCAGCGGAACAGGGGGATTAGGACAGCCCCAGCATTTT. Protein: CASSGTGGLGQPQHF.

The V and J genes are TRBV7-3 and TRBJ2-1, with 9 bases matching TRBD2. The germline V gene encodes CDR1 SGHTA and CDR2 FQGTGA. V was clipped by 0 bases and J by 7 bases; unmatched bases: 4. The CDR3 length is 15 residues. CDR3 sequence reads: CASSLTSGSINEQFF. The CDR3 bases are TGTGCCAGCAGCTTAACTAGCGGGAGTATAAATGAGCAGTTCTTC.

This sequence joins TRBV5-4 and TRBJ2-1; D might be TRBD2 (6 bases). This CDR3 has 16 residues. V lost 4 bases and J lost 4, with 18 bases in between. CDR1 and CDR2 (germline): SGHNT, YYREEE (reference sequence). CDR3 residues: CASSPGGATAYNEQFF. The CDR3 DNA is TGTGCCAGCAGCCCCGGAGGGGCGACAGCTTACAATGAGCAGTTCTTC.

This rearrangement joins TRBV12-5 to TRBJ2-5, with D unresolved. V was pared by 6 bases and J by 2 bases, with 10 bases between. The CDR3 loop spans 13 amino acids. The V gene's germline CDR1 is LGHNT and CDR2 FRNRAP. CDR3 residues: CASGTGEQETQYF. The DNA of the CDR3 is TGTGCTAGTGGCACCGGAGAACAAGAGACCCAGTACTTC.

This clone was seen only a few times. The V call is TRBV19, the J call TRBJ2-3; no clear D. V was cut by 7 bases and J by 5 bases, with 7 bases left in between. The V gene's germline CDR1 is LNHDA and CDR2 SQIVND (reference sequence). The CDR3 runs 11 residues. CDR3 region: CASTSRDTQYF. The DNA for the CDR3 is TGTGCCAGTACCTCTAGAGATACGCAGTATTTT.

The chain uses TRBV5-8 and TRBJ1-6, with 8 bases lining up with TRBD1. The CDR3 length is 15 residues. V gave up 0 bases and J gave up 8 bases; unmatched junction bases: 4. Germline V CDR1 and CDR2: SGHTS, YDEGEE. The CDR3 loop reads CASSLGRGPYSPLHF. Written as DNA, the CDR3 is TGTGCCAGCAGCTTGGGCAGGGGGCCTTATTCACCCCTCCACTTT.

The chain employs TRBV27 and TRBJ2-4, with TRBD1 as a possible D gene (5 bases). Germline-derived CDR1 and CDR2 are MNHEY and SMNVEV (reference sequence). The length of the CDR3 is 15 residues. Between the trimmed V and J ends, which lost 3 bases and 1 base, there was a span of 10 bases. The CDR3 bases are TGTGCCAGCAGTTTCAAGGGGCTGGCCAAAAACATTCAGTACTTC. This translates into CASSFKGLAKNIQYF.

With respect to this clone: One end of the junction varies from germline; a read error may be responsible. The V and J genes are TRBV7-7 and TRBJ2-7, with D perhaps matching TRBD2 (5 bases). The CDR3 has 15 residues. CDR1 and CDR2 from the germline V gene are SSHAT and FNYEAQ (reference sequence). Written as DNA, the CDR3 is TGTGCTAGCAGCCTCCTGGCGGGCCCTATCTACGAGCAGTACTTC. This codes for CASSLLAGPIYEQYF.

This chain uses TRBV2 with TRBJ2-5, with 15 bases lining up with TRBD2. This CDR3 is 16 amino acids long. Germline values: CDR1 SNHLY, CDR2 FYNNEI. Trimming removed 3 bases from V and 4 bases from J; junction bases left unmatched: 3. CDR3 sequence reads: CASSEGLAGGAETQYF. The CDR3 DNA is TGTGCCAGCAGTGAGGGACTAGCGGGAGGAGCAGAGACCCAGTACTTC.

The chain uses TRBV2 and TRBJ1-5, with unresolved D. Germline V gene data show CDR1 as SNHLY and CDR2 as FYNNEI. V was shortened by 1 base and J by 4 bases, with 14 bases between the two germline ends. This CDR3 comprises 16 residues. The CDR3 spells CASSEGGYRANQPQHF. CDR3 in DNA: TGTGCCAGCAGTGAAGGAGGGTATAGGGCAAATCAGCCCCAGCATTTT.

This chain connects TRBV15 to TRBJ1-5; 8 bases agree with TRBD1. Germline V lookup: CDR1 LNHNV, CDR2 YYDKDF (reference sequence). The V gene end was trimmed by 1 base and the J gene end by 3 bases; junction bases not matched to a gene: 5. The CDR3 runs 16 residues. CDR3 nucleotides: TGTGCCACCAGCAGAGCCCCAGGGGGCCCCAATCAGCCCCAGCATTTT. This encodes CATSRAPGGPNQPQHF.

The V call is TRBV5-1, the J call TRBJ1-2; 7 bases align to TRBD1. Unmatched junction bases numbered 0, after V lost 2 bases and J lost 2 bases. This CDR3 region has 13 residues. Germline CDR1 reads SGHRS; CDR2 reads YFSETQ. Here the CDR3 reads CASSFRGNYGYTF. CDR3 DNA sequence: TGCGCCAGCAGCTTCAGGGGGAACTATGGCTACACCTTC.

The J gene is TRBJ2-5, the V gene TRBV15, with D tentatively TRBD1 (5 bases). CDR1 is LNHNV and CDR2 is YYDKDF in the germline V gene (reference sequence). CDR3 size: 12 residues. Trimming removed 6 bases from V and 2 bases from J, with 7 bases in between. In DNA, the CDR3 is TGTGCCACCAGTCCAGGGCAAGAGACCCAGTACTTC. This gives the protein CATSPGQETQYF.

The J gene is TRBJ1-2, the V gene TRBV5-1, with D maybe TRBD1 (6 bases). V was trimmed by 0 bases and J by 2 bases, leaving 14 bases between them. The germline V gene has CDR1 SGHRS and CDR2 YFSETQ. The CDR3 spans 16 residues. The CDR3 loop reads CASSLDGTTSNYGYTF. CDR3 nucleotides: TGCGCCAGCAGCTTGGACGGGACAACTTCCAACTATGGCTACACCTTC.

This clone appeared once. The V and J genes are TRBV27 and TRBJ2-1; 11 bases fit TRBD2. The CDR3 has 14 amino acids. V lost 6 bases to trimming and J lost 10 bases; unmatched junction nucleotides: 8. CDR1 MNHEY and CDR2 SMNVEV come from the germline V gene (reference sequence). CDR3 in DNA: TGTGCCAGCAGGGGAACTAGCGGGAGATCGGAGCAGTTCTTC. Translating it yields CASRGTSGRSEQFF.

The V call is TRBV6-5, the J call TRBJ2-4; tentative D call: TRBD2 (6 bases). V was trimmed by 2 bases and J by 6 bases, leaving 14 bases between them. CDR3 length equals 15 residues. Looked up from germline, CDR1 is MNHEY and CDR2 is SVGAGI. This CDR3 reads CASSYVWRGINIQYF. The CDR3 region has the DNA TGTGCCAGCAGTTACGTCTGGCGGGGCATAAACATTCAGTACTTC.

The chain combines TRBV28 with TRBJ2-1, with TRBD2 matching over 11 bases. This CDR3 comprises 16 residues. Unmatched junction bases numbered 5, after V lost 2 bases and J lost 5 bases. CDR1 MDHEN and CDR2 SYDVKM come from the germline V gene. CDR3 region: CASSLLAGGLDNEQFF. The CDR3 DNA follows: TGTGCCAGCAGTTTACTAGCGGGAGGTTTGGACAATGAGCAGTTCTTC.

This clone was seen repeatedly, ten times or more. The chain recombines TRBV28 with TRBJ2-7; D is perhaps TRBD2 (5 bases). Looked up from germline, CDR1 is MDHEN and CDR2 is SYDVKM. The length of the CDR3 is 13 residues. The V gene lost 10 bases and the J gene lost 2 bases, with 15 bases spanning the gap. CDR3 DNA sequence: TGTGCCACGAAAAGGACGGGGACCTACGAGCAGTACTTC. Its translation: CATKRTGTYEQYF.

The gene calls are TRBV9 and TRBJ1-2; 11 bases agree with TRBD1. The ends lost 1 base at V and 4 bases at J; junction bases unmatched: 6. Germline loops: CDR1 SGDLS, CDR2 YYNGEE. This CDR3 is 16 amino acids long. CDR3 nucleotide sequence: TGTGCCAGCAGCGTACGGACAGGGGGCGCGGGCTATGGCTACACCTTC. Protein sequence: CASSVRTGGAGYGYTF.

V usage is TRBV11-3 and J usage is TRBJ1-1; TRBD1 is a possible D gene (5 bases). Between the trimmed V and J ends, which lost 5 bases and 4 bases, there was a span of 11 bases. The germline gives CDR1 SGHNT, CDR2 YENEEA. The CDR3 extends over 13 amino acids. The CDR3 DNA reads TGTGCCAGCAGCGCCGTTAGGGGCACTGAAGCTTTCTTT. Its translation: CASSAVRGTEAFF.